What follows are 16 T cell receptor beta chains derived from one specimen sequenced in a study of glioma-infiltrating T cells after dendritic cell vaccination. Sample time point: after dendritic cell vaccination, including at tumor progression/relapse. TCRdb's copy holds only in-frame clones and misses some; the assay was immunoSEQ multiplex PCR. The table has about 76,000 clones, around 90% seen once. The sample here was blood, taken after dendritic cell vaccination. The receptors here all came from a human donor with glioblastoma.

The J gene is TRBJ1-1, the V gene TRBV27; TRBD1 is a possible D gene (6 bases). The length of the CDR3 is 13 residues. V gave up 5 bases and J gave up 3 bases, with 10 bases separating them. Per germline, CDR1 MNHEY and CDR2 SMNVEV (reference sequence). The CDR3 here is CASSEQGHTEAFF. The CDR3 DNA is TGTGCCAGCAGTGAGCAGGGGCACACTGAAGCTTTCTTT.

This sequence joins TRBV5-6 and TRBJ1-3; D is uncertain. This CDR3 has 14 residues. V was cut by 3 bases and J by 2 bases, with 9 bases left in between. CDR1 is SGHDT and CDR2 is YYEEEE in the germline V gene. The CDR3 nucleotides read TGTGCCAGCAGCTGGGCAAGCACTGGAAACACCATATATTTT. It specifies CASSWASTGNTIYF. The complete variable domain, with remaining parts taken from reference TRBV5-6 and TRBJ1-3, reads DAGVTQSPTHLIKTRGQQVTLRCSPKSGHDTVSWYQQALGQGPQFIFQYYEEEERQRGNFPDRFSGHQFPNYSSELNVNALLLGDSALYLCASSWASTGNTIYFGEGSWLTVV.

This chain connects TRBV18 to TRBJ2-2, with TRBD2 matching over 10 bases. The CDR3 is 15 amino acids. After removal of 6 bases from V and 4 bases from J, the junction contained 5 bases not matched to a gene. Germline loops: CDR1 KGHSH, CDR2 LQKENI. As DNA, the CDR3 is TGTGCCAGCTCGTCCGGGACTAGCGTCACCGGGGAGCTGTTTTTT. Translation: CASSSGTSVTGELFF.

The genes are TRBV2 and TRBJ2-1; 7 nucleotides align to TRBD2. The CDR3 has 13 amino acids. Germline trimming cut 7 bases from V and 8 bases from J; bases unmatched to any gene: 8. Germline CDR1 and CDR2: SNHLY and FYNNEI. The CDR3 here is CASTQAGLDEQFF. DNA of the CDR3: TGTGCCAGCACGCAAGCGGGACTCGATGAGCAGTTCTTC.

The chain uses TRBV11-2 and TRBJ1-2; no firm D call. V gave up 4 bases and J gave up 5 bases, with 11 bases separating them. CDR1 SGHAT and CDR2 FQNNGV come from the germline V gene. The CDR3 runs 13 residues. CDR3 in amino acids: CASSSRPRYGYTF. The DNA for the CDR3 is TGTGCCAGCAGCTCGCGCCCCCGTTATGGCTACACCTTC.

The chain combines TRBV5-6 with TRBJ1-2, with 8 bases matching TRBD1. After removal of 0 bases from V and 8 bases from J, the junction contained 3 bases not matched to a gene. The CDR3 has 13 residues. Germline V CDR1 and CDR2: SGHDT, YYEEEE. The CDR3 bases are TGTGCCAGCAGCTTGGGACAGGGGATGGGCTACACCTTC. Protein sequence: CASSLGQGMGYTF.

This clone occurred once. Additional DNA sequences in this sample encode the identical CDR3. The rearrangement links TRBV7-9 to TRBJ1-5; maybe TRBD1 (5 bases). Germline loops: CDR1 SEHNR, CDR2 FQNEAQ (reference sequence). Trimming pared 5 bases from V and 3 bases from J, leaving 11 bases between. CDR3 length equals 14 residues. CDR3 protein: CASSLGGVNQPQHF. The CDR3 DNA is TGTGCCAGCAGCCTGGGGGGGGTCAATCAGCCCCAGCATTTT.

This clone was found once. Relative to the germline gene, one junction end is altered; a read error may explain this. The chain carries TRBV7-7 and TRBJ2-1; 10 bases align to TRBD2. The length of the CDR3 is 16 residues. In germline, CDR1 is SSHAT, CDR2 FNYEAQ (reference sequence). CDR3 DNA sequence: TGTGCTAGCAGCCCCACGGGATTAGCGGGAGGTGGTGAGCAGTTCTTC. This gives the protein CASSPTGLAGGGEQFF.

This clone showed up just once. A read error may produce the germline difference seen at one junction end. The chain joins TRBV7-3 to TRBJ2-3; weak D call: TRBD2 (5 bases). The CDR3 contains 14 residues. Germline loops: CDR1 SGHTA, CDR2 FQGTGA. CDR3 amino acids: CACSLTSLADTQYF. The CDR3 DNA follows: TGTGCCTGCAGCCTCACTAGTCTCGCAGATACGCAGTATTTT.

This chain links TRBV2 with TRBJ2-5, with 9 bases matching TRBD1. The CDR3 is 14 residues long. CDR1 SNHLY and CDR2 FYNNEI come from the germline V gene. J was trimmed by 5 bases and V by 6 bases; bases with no gene match: 7. The CDR3 region has the DNA TGTGCCAGCAGAGTACAGGGGGCTGAGGAGACCCAGTACTTC. Protein: CASRVQGAEETQYF.

This chain connects TRBV29-1 to TRBJ2-5; 7 bases align to TRBD2. V lost 6 bases to trimming and J lost 7 bases; unmatched junction nucleotides: 17. From germline, CDR1 is SQVTM and CDR2 ANQGSEA. The CDR3 spans 15 residues. The CDR3 coding sequence is TGCAGCGTGTCCTATAGGGACGGGGGGTTCGGGACCCAGTACTTC. This encodes CSVSYRDGGFGTQYF.

The chain links TRBV30 to TRBJ1-5; 8 bases map to TRBD1. V trimming: 4 bases; J trimming: 0 bases; junction bases outside the gene matches: 5. This CDR3 comprises 15 residues. Germline CDR1 and CDR2: GTSNPN and SVGIG (reference sequence). The CDR3 DNA follows: TGTGCCTGGAATCGGGACAGGTATAGCAATCAGCCCCAGCATTTT. Amino acids: CAWNRDRYSNQPQHF.

The genes are TRBV15 and TRBJ2-1; TRBD2 matches 10 bases. The germline gives CDR1 LNHNV, CDR2 YYDKDF (reference sequence). The V segment lost 8 bases and the J segment 3 bases; nucleotides outside the gene matches: 1. The CDR3 is made up of 13 amino acids. Here the CDR3 reads CATRTSGYNEQFF. CDR3 DNA: TGTGCCACCCGGACTAGCGGCTACAATGAGCAGTTCTTC.

The CDR3 nucleotides are TGTGCCAGATGGACAGGGCAGACCGGGGAGCTGTTTTTT. It encodes CARWTGQTGELFF. This chain joins TRBV11-3 and TRBJ2-2; 8 nucleotides line up with TRBD1. This CDR3 is 13 amino acids long. CDR1 is SGHNT and CDR2 is YENEEA in the germline V gene. V was pared by 9 bases and J by 5 bases, with 5 bases of the junction left unmatched.

This chain uses TRBV28 with TRBJ1-2; D may be TRBD1 (5 bases). CDR1 is MDHEN, CDR2 SYDVKM, per germline. V shed 7 bases and J shed 6 bases, with 15 bases lying between them. The CDR3 runs 13 residues. The CDR3 DNA reads as TGTGCCAGCAAATGGGGGAGGGTCGATGGCTACACCTTC. Translation: CASKWGRVDGYTF.

The chain links TRBV9 to TRBJ2-1; the D gene is possibly TRBD2 (6 bases). Germline V gene data show CDR1 as SGDLS and CDR2 as YYNGEE. V lost 0 bases and J lost 2, with 12 bases in between. The CDR3 covers 16 residues. The CDR3 nucleotides read TGTGCCAGCAGCGTAGCTACTTCGGGGGCCTACAATGAGCAGTTCTTC. Translating gives CASSVATSGAYNEQFF.